This TCR beta chain comes out of a study of T cells in Graves' hyperthyroidism and ophthalmopathy (dated 2019 in TCRdb). Some background on the complete study: Peripheral blood samples were taken at the time of initial diagnosis, prior to any treatment. After blood sampling, hyperthyroidism patients were treated with methimazole at a starting dose of 30 mg daily, and ophthalmopathy patients were treated with high-dose intravenous methylprednisolone. TCR Vbeta CDR3 sequencing of some 140 peripheral blood samples (under 45 ophthalmopathy, roughly 74 hyperthyroidism and roughly 17 progressor patients) is reported in the paper. The approximately 90 discovery patients were divided at random into training and test sets in a 7:3 ratio. A discovery cohort of roughly 100 patients, about 43 with Graves' ophthalmopathy and under 60 with stable Graves' hyperthyroidism, was used to find distinguishing TCR V-J signatures. An independent validation cohort of around 19 hyperthyroidism patients and 15 or so patients who later progressed to ophthalmopathy tested prospective prediction of ophthalmopathy. In addition, the study compared T-cell repertoires in thyroid tissue and in blood from six Graves' hyperthyroidism patients.

Stable Graves' hyperthyroidism was defined as no progression to ophthalmopathy during 18 months of follow-up. The hyperthyroidism patients were between 18 and 65 years old and newly diagnosed, with a disease duration of less than 2 months. Exclusion was applied to patients with uncontrolled infections, other autoimmune diseases, pregnancy or lactation. Diagnoses were based on clinical symptoms, serum thyroxine and TRAb, thyroid ultrasound and orbital computed tomography. Ficoll-Paque density gradient centrifugation was used to isolate PBMCs from about 9 ml of fresh peripheral blood. Total RNA was extracted using Trizol reagent, and RNA quality was assessed on an Agilent 2100 Bioanalyzer. TCR beta CDR3 regions were amplified from RNA transcripts. The TCR CDR3 was subjected to a first round of RT-PCR using the HTBI primer set and the Qiagen OneStep RT-PCR kit. Libraries were constructed in a second round of multiplex PCR, after which size selection and purification were carried out. The libraries were sequenced on an Illumina HiSeq2000 using paired-end 100 bp reads. As for the original processing: SOAPnuke was used to process the raw data, with reads discarded if the reads contained adapters or uncalled bases, had a mean Phred below 15, or lacked an exact constant-primer or identifier match. COPE v1.2.5 was used to merge high-quality paired reads, and clonotypes were defined as unique nucleotide sequences. Clonotypes were aligned to IMGT TRBV, TRBD and TRBJ reference segments using MiTCR v1.1. The analysis included only V-J combinations with a frequency above 0.0001, which together covered 99% to 99.2% of the repertoires. The TCS score was defined as the ratio of F50 (clonal expansion) to E x V (chaos), calculated using BLOSUM62-based TCRdist between CDR3 peptides within each V-J. Welch's t-statistics and random forest reduced fewer than 600 V-J features to about 12, which were used in a naive Bayes classifier (R e1071). Starting from the raw public reads, TCRdb applied fastp trimming at Q25, assembled clones with MiXCR and retained in-frame beta chains. Every entry covers one CDR3 protein and lists the most common genes and DNA from its rows. The authors' filters were not applied to this entry. The sample table contains some 740,000 distinct CDR3 sequences; only one count was recorded for less than 15% of them. The top ten clonotypes cover 10% of the sample.

This clonotype was recorded many times. No cognate antigen has been identified for it. No base quality information exists; no much larger clone differs at one position. The germline V gene encodes CDR1 MDHEN and CDR2 SYDVKM. From the cysteine up to the phenylalanine, the CDR3 has a length of 12 residues. Left in the record is the CDR3 DNA by itself, 36 bases read in frame from the first base. The junction carries 11 bases between V and J, which are trimmed by 7 bases and 5 bases respectively. Overall study outcomes, separate from this receptor: No statistical method was used to set the sample size in advance, and investigators knew the group allocation. Ophthalmopathy was separated from stable hyperthyroidism by a 13 V-J signature model, with approximately 86% sensitivity and roughly 81% specificity obtained in cross-validation and 80%/75% obtained in testing. In validation, the model predicted progression to ophthalmopathy with roughly 70% sensitivity and less than 80% specificity, a median of roughly seven months before onset. Blood samples also contained most of the expanded thyroid clonotypes (frequency above 0.001), which suggests that blood repertoires may reflect thyroid immune responses.

The receptor chain draws on TRBV28 and TRBJ1-2, with the D gene not clear enough to name. The sample comprised blood. The receptor's source is a woman under 30 with Graves' hyperthyroidism. The CDR3 reads CASTDTIYGYTF. The nucleotides read TGTGCCAGCACCGACACGATATATGGCTACACCTTC.